These T cell receptor beta chains were read from a single sample in a study of blood T cells in healthy people across ages. TCRdb re-called the 5' RACE reads with MiXCR, one entry per CDR3 protein. The sample gives about 640,000 distinct CDR3 sequences, roughly 53% of which show up once; more than 35% is in the top ten. The sequenced sample consisted of blood. The receptor source for this set is a man between 60 and 75 years old in good health. CDR3s include the opening cysteine and the closing phenylalanine or tryptophan. The order of the fields is clone size, V gene, D gene, J gene, CDR3 DNA, CDR3 protein. The D gene is left open where the match is weak. The listing skips clone size in some rows; elsewhere it reads once, few, many or a size class.

clone size: -
V gene: TRBV20-1
D gene: -
J gene: TRBJ2-5
CDR3 DNA: TGCAGTGCTAGAGAGGGACTTCAAGAGACCCAGTACTTC
CDR3 protein: CSAREGLQETQYF

clone size: few
V gene: TRBV20-1
D gene: -
J gene: TRBJ2-7
CDR3 DNA: TGCAGTGCTGGGGCCCTAGGGAGCTCCTACGAGCAGTACTTC
CDR3 protein: CSAGALGSSYEQYF

clone size: few
V gene: TRBV10-3
D gene: TRBD1
J gene: TRBJ2-7
CDR3 DNA: TGTGCCACCCTGGGACAGGGGGAGAGAGAGCAGTACTTC
CDR3 protein: CATLGQGEREQYF

clone size: few
V gene: TRBV9
D gene: -
J gene: TRBJ2-6
CDR3 DNA: TGTGCCAGCAGCGTAGAGGGGGTTAGGGCGGGGGCCAACGTCCTGACTTTC
CDR3 protein: CASSVEGVRAGANVLTF

clone size: -
V gene: TRBV12-3/TRBV12-4
D gene: TRBD1
J gene: TRBJ2-1
CDR3 DNA: TGTGCCACGGGGACAGGGGCAAATGAGCAGTTCTTC
CDR3 protein: CATGTGANEQFF

clone size: -
V gene: TRBV28
D gene: TRBD1
J gene: TRBJ2-3
CDR3 DNA: TGTGCCAGCAGTTCGGGACAGGACACAGATACGCAGTATTTT
CDR3 protein: CASSSGQDTDTQYF

clone size: few
V gene: TRBV10-3
D gene: -
J gene: TRBJ1-2
CDR3 DNA: TGTGCCATCCTGGACAGAAACTATGGCTACACCTTC
CDR3 protein: CAILDRNYGYTF

clone size: -
V gene: TRBV20-1
D gene: TRBD1
J gene: TRBJ1-2
CDR3 DNA: TGCAGTGCTACCCCCAGGGGGAGAGACTATGGCTACACCTTC
CDR3 protein: CSATPRGRDYGYTF

clone size: -
V gene: TRBV10-3
D gene: -
J gene: TRBJ1-2
CDR3 DNA: TGTGCCATCACTCAGGATCTTAACTATGGCTACACCTTC
CDR3 protein: CAITQDLNYGYTF

clone size: once
V gene: TRBV6-2/TRBV6-3
D gene: -
J gene: TRBJ2-5
CDR3 DNA: TGTGCCAGCAGACAGACGGCGGGGGAGACCCAGTACTTC
CDR3 protein: CASRQTAGETQYF

clone size: -
V gene: TRBV13
D gene: -
J gene: TRBJ1-4
CDR3 DNA: TGTGCCAGCAGCCGCGGAACAGGGCAAAAACTGTTTTTT
CDR3 protein: CASSRGTGQKLFF

clone size: -
V gene: TRBV6-2/TRBV6-3
D gene: -
J gene: TRBJ2-5
CDR3 DNA: TGTGCCAGCAGTTACCTGGACCGCGGGACCCAGTACTTC
CDR3 protein: CASSYLDRGTQYF

clone size: -
V gene: TRBV2
D gene: TRBD1
J gene: TRBJ1-2
CDR3 DNA: TGTGCCAGCAGTGAATATGGGACAGCGGGCTACACCTTC
CDR3 protein: CASSEYGTAGYTF

clone size: -
V gene: TRBV20-1
D gene: -
J gene: TRBJ2-4
CDR3 DNA: TGCAGTGCTAGAGATTATAGCGGAAACATTCAGTACTTC
CDR3 protein: CSARDYSGNIQYF

clone size: -
V gene: TRBV3-1
D gene: -
J gene: TRBJ1-1
CDR3 DNA: TGTGCCAGCAGCCAGGTTCAAAACACTGAAGCTTTCTTT
CDR3 protein: CASSQVQNTEAFF

clone size: few
V gene: TRBV29-1
D gene: TRBD1
J gene: TRBJ2-7
CDR3 DNA: TGCAGCGCCAGGACAGGGGTGGCCTACGAGCAGTACTTC
CDR3 protein: CSARTGVAYEQYF

clone size: -
V gene: TRBV3-1
D gene: TRBD2
J gene: TRBJ2-7
CDR3 DNA: TGTGCCAGCAGCCGGGGGACTAGCGCCTACGAGCAGTACTTC
CDR3 protein: CASSRGTSAYEQYF

clone size: -
V gene: TRBV6-1
D gene: -
J gene: TRBJ2-1
CDR3 DNA: TGTGCCAGCAGTGGCACAGGGCAGGGAGAGCAGTTCTTC
CDR3 protein: CASSGTGQGEQFF

clone size: -
V gene: TRBV5-8
D gene: TRBD1
J gene: TRBJ1-1
CDR3 DNA: TGTGCCAGCAGCTTGATAGGGACAGGGGGCAGAGAAGCTTTCTTT
CDR3 protein: CASSLIGTGGREAFF

clone size: -
V gene: TRBV21-1
D gene: -
J gene: TRBJ2-4
CDR3 DNA: TGTGCCAGCAAACCCTCCATTGAGCGGGGGCCTATACACTACAATGAGCAGTACTTC
CDR3 protein: CASKPSIERGPIHYNEQYF

clone size: -
V gene: TRBV6-5
D gene: -
J gene: TRBJ2-7
CDR3 DNA: TGTGCCAGCAGTTTTGGCAGGGGCGGCTACGAGCAGTACTTC
CDR3 protein: CASSFGRGGYEQYF

clone size: -
V gene: TRBV25-1
D gene: TRBD1
J gene: TRBJ2-5
CDR3 DNA: TGTGCCAGCAGCCCCTGGACAGGGAGGCAAGAGACCCAGTACTTC
CDR3 protein: CASSPWTGRQETQYF

clone size: few
V gene: TRBV20-1
D gene: -
J gene: TRBJ2-1
CDR3 DNA: TGCAGTGCTAGAGATGTCCCAGGGTCCTACAATGAGCAGTTCTTC
CDR3 protein: CSARDVPGSYNEQFF

clone size: -
V gene: TRBV5-1
D gene: TRBD1
J gene: TRBJ2-1
CDR3 DNA: TGCGCCAGCAGCTTGTCGGGACAGCCACCCCAAGAGACCCAGTTCTTC
CDR3 protein: CASSLSGQPPQETQFF

clone size: -
V gene: TRBV3-1
D gene: TRBD1
J gene: TRBJ2-6
CDR3 DNA: TGTGCCAGCAGCACAGGGGGCCACCTCTCTGGGGCCAACGTCCTGACTTTC
CDR3 protein: CASSTGGHLSGANVLTF

clone size: -
V gene: TRBV7-2
D gene: -
J gene: TRBJ2-7
CDR3 DNA: TGTGCCAGCAGCTTAGCCAGTGGACTGGCGTACGGCGAGCAGTACTTC
CDR3 protein: CASSLASGLAYGEQYF